These 31 T cell receptor beta chains share one sample of origin, sequenced in a study of neurological immune-mediated disorders. Each CDR3 protein is one row after TCRdb ran MiXCR on the 5' RACE reads. The sample comprises some 60,000 distinct CDR3 sequences, more than 9.5% of which are singletons, and about 12% rests with the top ten. As to time point: longitudinal time-point 2. The sample consisted of PBMCs. Receptors originate from a man under 40 in good health.

This clonotype came up many times. The V and J genes are TRBV20-1 and TRBJ2-1; 14 nucleotides align to TRBD2. The V and J ends lost 5 bases and 6 bases, in that order; junction bases with no gene match: 15. CDR1 DFQATT and CDR2 SNEGSKA come from the germline V gene (reference sequence). This CDR3 region has 18 residues. CDR3 nucleotides: TGCAGTGCTGTCGGGACTAGCGGGAGTTCGGGGCTGCTCAATGAGCAGTTCTTC. Translated: CSAVGTSGSSGLLNEQFF.

This clonotype has ten or more counts. The rearrangement joins TRBV5-6 to TRBJ2-3; 9 bases map to TRBD2. Germline V lookup: CDR1 SGHDT, CDR2 YYEEEE. The junction had 6 bases not matched to a gene; V was cut back by 5 bases and J by 2 bases. The CDR3 runs to 15 residues. CDR3 in amino acids: CASRYGLAPTDTQYF. The CDR3 nucleotides are TGTGCCAGCAGGTACGGACTAGCGCCCACAGATACGCAGTATTTT.

This clonotype was recorded at least ten times. The gene calls are TRBV20-1 and TRBJ2-5; 7 positions agree with TRBD1. Germline V gene data show CDR1 as DFQATT and CDR2 as SNEGSKA (reference sequence). The V segment lost 1 base and the J segment 5 bases; nucleotides outside the gene matches: 10. This CDR3 has 15 amino acids. This CDR3 reads CSARVSGGVLETQYF. CDR3 sequence (DNA): TGCAGTGCTAGAGTTTCAGGGGGTGTACTGGAGACCCAGTACTTC.

In this sample, this clonotype turned up many times. The chain couples TRBV12-3 or TRBV12-4 to TRBJ1-2, with D unresolved. The CDR3 covers 20 residues. V was cut by 3 bases and J by 3 bases, with 29 bases left in between. DNA for the CDR3: TGTGCCAGCAGTTTTAGACCCCGGGCGGCTGAGCGACCGTTCGACTATGGCTACACCTTC. This translates into CASSFRPRAAERPFDYGYTF.

This clonotype showed up many times. The V and J genes are TRBV12-3 or TRBV12-4 and TRBJ1-1; no firm D call. V was pared by 6 bases and J by 2 bases, with 10 bases between. The CDR3 extends over 13 amino acids. CDR3 bases: TGTGCCAGCAGCCCTCTGAGAAACACTGAAGCTTTCTTT. Protein: CASSPLRNTEAFF.

This clonotype has ten or more counts. V is TRBV4-1 and J is TRBJ2-1; 9 bases agree with TRBD2. The CDR3 loop spans 16 amino acids. CDR1 and CDR2 (germline): MGHRA, YSYEKL. J lost 3 bases, V lost 1 base, and 4 bases had no gene match. CDR3 nucleotide sequence: TGCGCCAGCAGCCAAGGACTAGCGGAGGACTACAATGAGCAGTTCTTC. It translates to CASSQGLAEDYNEQFF.

This clonotype was recorded many times. The CDR3 DNA follows: TGTGCCAGCAGCCCTTACTACCGGACAGGGGTAGAAGAGACCCAGTACTTC. It codes for CASSPYYRTGVEETQYF. The chain employs TRBV3-1 and TRBJ2-5, with TRBD1 matching 9 bases. Germline assignment: CDR1 LGHDT and CDR2 YNNKEL (reference sequence). The CDR3 is made up of 17 amino acids. Trimming removed 4 bases from V and 3 bases from J; junction bases left unmatched: 12.

This clonotype was recorded at least ten times. The chain links TRBV5-1 to TRBJ2-2, with TRBD2 identical over 8 bases. Germline lookup yields CDR1 SGHRS and CDR2 YFSETQ. V lost 4 bases to trimming and J lost 3 bases; unmatched junction nucleotides: 11. The CDR3 spans 17 residues. The CDR3, as DNA: TGCGCCAGCAGCCCCGGACCAGCGGGAGAGGACACCGGGGAGCTGTTTTTT. It specifies CASSPGPAGEDTGELFF.

This clonotype was seen at least ten times. This chain links TRBV20-1 with TRBJ2-7; 10 nucleotides match TRBD2. Germline V gene lookup returns CDR1 DFQATT and CDR2 SNEGSKA (reference sequence). This CDR3 contains 15 residues. V was clipped by 8 bases and J by 4 bases; unmatched bases: 14. This chain's CDR3 is CSITQALAGAYEQYF. CDR3 DNA sequence: TGCAGTATCACCCAGGCTCTAGCGGGAGCATACGAGCAGTACTTC.

This clonotype was seen ten or more times. This chain uses TRBV3-1 with TRBJ2-1; TRBD2 is a possible D gene (5 bases). This CDR3 comprises 14 residues. Germline V gives CDR1 LGHDT, CDR2 YNNKEL (reference sequence). Trimming removed 0 bases at V and 7 bases at J, with 10 bases between. CDR3 sequence reads: CASSQEGDQNEQFF. CDR3 DNA sequence: TGTGCCAGCAGCCAAGAGGGAGACCAAAATGAGCAGTTCTTC.

The sample holds many counts of this clonotype. This chain joins TRBV27 and TRBJ2-1, with 11 bases aligning to TRBD2. J was trimmed by 6 bases and V by 6 bases; bases with no gene match: 7. There are 15 residues in the CDR3. The germline V gene has CDR1 MNHEY and CDR2 SMNVEV (reference sequence). CDR3 region: CASSRLAGNLNEQFF. CDR3 DNA sequence: TGTGCCAGCAGCCGACTAGCGGGGAACCTCAATGAGCAGTTCTTC.

This clonotype has a count of ten or more. The chain couples TRBV10-3 to TRBJ2-1; 7 nucleotides line up with TRBD2. Germline trimming cut 0 bases from V and 5 bases from J; bases unmatched to any gene: 10. Germline V lookup: CDR1 ENHRY, CDR2 SYGVKD. The CDR3 has 17 amino acids. CDR3 amino acids: CAISESTPSGGNNEQFF. CDR3 bases: TGTGCCATCAGTGAGTCGACGCCTAGCGGAGGTAACAATGAGCAGTTCTTC.

This clonotype was counted at least ten times. The chain couples TRBV12-3 or TRBV12-4 to TRBJ2-1; 9 bases are a match to TRBD1. The CDR3 spans 15 residues. V shed 6 bases and J 3 bases; nucleotides not matched to a gene: 6. For the CDR3, the DNA is TGTGCCAGCAGGCCGGGACAGGGTCTCTACAATGAGCAGTTCTTC. This encodes CASRPGQGLYNEQFF.

This clonotype was picked up many times. The rearrangement links TRBV9 to TRBJ1-1; 10 bases agree with TRBD1. Germline lookup yields CDR1 SGDLS and CDR2 YYNGEE. V shed 4 bases and J 0 bases; nucleotides not matched to a gene: 6. The length of the CDR3 is 16 residues. The CDR3 nucleotides are TGTGCCAGCAGCCCCTGGGACAGGGGCCTGAACACTGAAGCTTTCTTT. As protein: CASSPWDRGLNTEAFF.

The V and J genes are TRBV18 and TRBJ2-6; D is undetermined. Trimming left V 5 bases short and J 3 bases short, with 5 bases between. The CDR3 consists of 13 residues. Germline V gene data show CDR1 as KGHSH and CDR2 as LQKENI. CDR3 DNA: TGTGCCAGCTCAGCCGGTGGGGCCAACGTCCTGACTTTC. It yields the protein CASSAGGANVLTF.

This clonotype showed up many times. The CDR3 DNA is TGTGCCAGCAGTTACAACTCAGCGGGAGTATCAGATACGCAGTATTTT. It encodes CASSYNSAGVSDTQYF. V usage is TRBV6-5 and J usage is TRBJ2-3; 8 positions agree with TRBD2. The V segment lost 2 bases and the J segment 4 bases; nucleotides outside the gene matches: 8. In germline, CDR1 is MNHEY, CDR2 SVGAGI. This CDR3 region has 16 residues.

Many counts were recorded for this clonotype. The genes are TRBV24-1 and TRBJ2-3, with a weak D call TRBD1 (5 bases). The CDR3 consists of 12 residues. Germline V gene sequence: CDR1 KGHDR, CDR2 SFDVKD. V lost 4 bases and J 10 bases, leaving 11 bases between the germline ends. The CDR3 protein is CATSEIGVPQYF. As DNA, the CDR3 is TGTGCCACCAGTGAAATAGGGGTACCGCAGTATTTT.

About this clonotype itself: It is unclear where the CDR3 begins or ends on the DNA, so no DNA is shown, and the CDR3 is as TCRdb lists it. J is TRBJ1-1 and V is TRBV29-1; the DNA was not used to check the table's D call, TRBD1. Germline lookup yields CDR1 SQVTM and CDR2 ANQGSEA. Both ends counted, the CDR3 spans 22 residues. CDR3 residues: CSWKRTLAQETQYFGPGTEAFF.

This clonotype was seen at least ten times. V usage is TRBV5-1 and J usage is TRBJ2-1; 13 bases agree with TRBD2. CDR3 length equals 17 residues. Trimming took 4 bases from V and 5 from J; bases not matched to a gene: 9. The germline gives CDR1 SGHRS, CDR2 YFSETQ. In DNA form, the CDR3 reads TGCGCCAGCAGCACCCTTCCACTAGCGGGAGGGAACAATGAGCAGTTCTTC. It is translated as CASSTLPLAGGNNEQFF.

This clonotype was counted ten times or more. The chain joins TRBV5-1 to TRBJ1-1; D gene ambiguous. CDR1 SGHRS and CDR2 YFSETQ come from the germline V gene. There are 14 residues in the CDR3. Trimming stripped 1 base from V and 0 bases from J, with 7 bases between. Here the CDR3 DNA reads TGCGCCAGCAGCTTGCGTTCAGTGAACACTGAAGCTTTCTTT. Protein product: CASSLRSVNTEAFF.

The chain employs TRBV5-1 and TRBJ2-1; 9 nucleotides match TRBD2. This CDR3 is 17 amino acids long. Germline V lookup: CDR1 SGHRS, CDR2 YFSETQ. The junction had 5 bases not matched to a gene; V was cut back by 1 base and J by 0 bases. CDR3 in amino acids: CASSLSPSGISYNEQFF. CDR3 bases: TGCGCCAGCAGCTTGTCACCTAGCGGGATCTCCTACAATGAGCAGTTCTTC.

This clonotype has ten or more counts. The chain joins TRBV29-1 to TRBJ2-5, with 12 bases matching TRBD2. The CDR3 covers 14 residues. The V gene end was trimmed by 7 bases and the J gene end by 2 bases; junction bases not matched to a gene: 5. Germline CDR1 and CDR2: SQVTM and ANQGSEA. The CDR3 DNA is TGCAGCGGCCGGACTAGCGGGAAGCAAGAGACCCAGTACTTC. Encoded protein: CSGRTSGKQETQYF.

This clonotype was observed at least ten times. The chain employs TRBV10-2 and TRBJ1-2; 7 bases fit TRBD1. This CDR3 spans 13 amino acids. Trimming cost V 5 bases and J 6 bases; bases outside gene matches: 6. Germline V gives CDR1 WSHSY, CDR2 SAAADI. The CDR3 reads CASSRQGGNGYTF. The CDR3, as DNA: TGCGCCAGCAGTCGACAGGGTGGGAATGGCTACACCTTC.

This clonotype was picked up many times. CDR3 DNA sequence: TGTGCCAGCACCAAGACAGCTGGGGCCAACGTCCTGACTTTC. Amino acid sequence: CASTKTAGANVLTF. The rearrangement joins TRBV12-3 or TRBV12-4 to TRBJ2-6, with D perhaps matching TRBD1 (5 bases). This CDR3 spans 14 amino acids. V was pared by 7 bases and J by 2 bases, with 9 bases between.

This clonotype was found many times. The chain couples TRBV20-1 to TRBJ2-5, with no clear D. With 7 bases removed from V and 3 bases from J, the gap between germline ends came to 15 bases. The germline gives CDR1 DFQATT, CDR2 SNEGSKA (reference sequence). The CDR3 is 13 amino acids. The CDR3 loop is CSGWGPGEETQYF. CDR3 nucleotides: TGCAGTGGTTGGGGTCCTGGGGAAGAGACCCAGTACTTC.

This clonotype was seen repeatedly, ten times or more. This chain links TRBV2 with TRBJ1-2, with 8 nucleotides matching TRBD1. Germline V gives CDR1 SNHLY, CDR2 FYNNEI. V lost 2 bases, J lost 6 bases, and 5 bases stayed unmatched. The CDR3 spans 14 residues. The CDR3 DNA follows: TGTGCCAGCAGTGAACGGACAGGGAAGGATGGCTACACCTTC. Amino acid sequence: CASSERTGKDGYTF.

This clonotype has ten or more counts. The V and J genes are TRBV5-1 and TRBJ2-7, with D possibly matching TRBD2 (6 bases). The germline V and J ends were trimmed by 4 bases and 3 bases, with 8 bases remaining between them. The CDR3 is made up of 12 amino acids. Germline CDR1 SGHRS, CDR2 YFSETQ. CDR3 nucleotides: TGCGCCAGCAGCGTCGGGGGCTACGAGCAGTACTTC. This translates into CASSVGGYEQYF.

This clonotype was counted at least ten times. This rearrangement joins TRBV28 to TRBJ2-7; D might be TRBD2 (6 bases). CDR3 size: 15 residues. Trimming shortened V by 3 bases and J by 3 bases, and 15 bases separated the two germline ends. The germline gives CDR1 MDHEN, CDR2 SYDVKM. CDR3 nucleotide sequence: TGTGCCAGCAGTTTGAATGCGGGGCGAATCTACGAGCAGTACTTC. Amino acid sequence: CASSLNAGRIYEQYF. The full variable domain, rest sourced from reference TRBV28 and TRBJ2-7, is DVKVTQSSRYLVKRTGEKVFLECVQDMDHENMFWYRQDPGLGLRLIYFSYDVKMKEKGDIPEGYSVSREKKERFSLILESASTNQTSMYLCASSLNAGRIYEQYFGPGTRLTVT.

This clonotype appeared many times. V gene TRBV25-1 combines with J gene TRBJ1-4; D remains unclear. The ends were cut back, 3 bases at V and 12 bases at J, with 11 bases in the middle. The V gene's germline CDR1 is MGHDK and CDR2 SYGVNS. The CDR3 is 12 residues long. The CDR3: CASSDQPGELFF. CDR3 coding DNA: TGTGCCAGCAGTGATCAACCGGGTGAACTGTTTTTT.

This clonotype was observed a few times. The rearrangement links TRBV29-1 to TRBJ2-3; TRBD2 agrees at 8 bases. Germline loops: CDR1 SQVTM, CDR2 ANQGSEA. The CDR3 consists of 16 residues. V trimming: 5 bases; J trimming: 4 bases; junction bases outside the gene matches: 14. This CDR3 reads CSVMRLASTFSDTQYF. The CDR3 DNA reads as TGCAGCGTTATGCGACTAGCGTCTACCTTCTCAGATACGCAGTATTTT.

This clonotype was picked up many times. The chain combines TRBV10-2 with TRBJ1-1; the match to TRBD1 covers 12 bases. Germline lookup yields CDR1 WSHSY and CDR2 SAAADI. The ends lost 5 bases at V and 10 bases at J; junction bases unmatched: 5. The CDR3 spans 13 residues. This CDR3 is CASSPGQGARAFF. CDR3 nucleotides: TGCGCCAGCAGTCCGGGACAGGGGGCACGAGCTTTCTTT.